A selection of T cell receptor beta chains follows, all from one sample in a study of OX40 agonist ivuxolimab in advanced cancers. Profiling relied on immunoSEQ multiplex PCR, and the TCRdb table lists in-frame clones only, not all of them. The sample lists approximately 70,000 clones, just over 85% seen once, with about 2.1% in the top ten. The sequencing here drew on CD4+ or CD8+ T cells sorted from blood, taken in a trial of the OX40 agonist ivuxolimab. These receptors came from an adult with an advanced solid tumor such as melanoma, head and neck, liver or kidney cancer. CDR3s include the opening cysteine and the closing phenylalanine or tryptophan. Each record gives: V gene, J gene, CDR3 protein.

TRBV2	TRBJ2-4	CASNKEKNIQYF
TRBV4-1	TRBJ2-1	CASSQGGSGGASYNEQFF
TRBV7-2	TRBJ1-6	CASSLGSGAASYNSPLHF
TRBV6-4	TRBJ1-1	CASSDTMKTEAFF
TRBV28	TRBJ2-7	CASISGTARRNEQYF
TRBV6-5	TRBJ2-7	CASSPGVDYEQYF
TRBV28	TRBJ1-1	CASSPRVNTEAFF
TRBV30	TRBJ2-1	CAWTRGGYNEQFF
TRBV7-8	TRBJ2-3	CASSRSGDAGGTDTQYF
TRBV5-1	TRBJ1-1	CASSRYRAGTEAFF
TRBV14	TRBJ1-1	CASSLWVRTEAFF
TRBV5-1	TRBJ1-1	CASSFGQGNTEAFF
TRBV28	TRBJ1-4	CASSNRRPTAEKLFF
TRBV7-9	TRBJ2-5	CASSRSGGASGETQYF
TRBV2	TRBJ1-5	CASSDRVGNQPQHF
TRBV28	TRBJ2-1	CASSSWDRGLDNEQFF
TRBV6-1	TRBJ2-1	CASRRTSGGYNEQFF
TRBV7-9	TRBJ2-5	CASSLWTGKGETQYF
TRBV5-1	TRBJ1-6	CASSTDRISPLHF
TRBV6-1	TRBJ2-7	CASIFRDSSYEQYF
TRBV9	TRBJ2-3	CASSVSQGVTDTQYF
TRBV5-1	TRBJ1-1	CASSLDVGQGGAFF
TRBV28	TRBJ1-2	CASSFGGGFGYTF
TRBV12-5	TRBJ1-1	CASGLALHTEAFF
TRBV18	TRBJ1-5	CASSGAQGTPQHF
TRBV6-6	TRBJ1-2	CASRRDRGGGYTF
TRBV6-5	TRBJ1-1	CASIAGLGNTEAFF
TRBV5-1	TRBJ1-1	CASSLAYAGKNTEAFF
TRBV2	TRBJ1-1	CASTDMWGENTEAFF
TRBV6-6	TRBJ1-1	CASTLNTEAFF
TRBV5-8	TRBJ2-7	CASNPRTTGEQYF
TRBV7-3	TRBJ2-1	CASSLRTSGRDEQFF
TRBV19	TRBJ2-7	CASSQTSGTHEQYF
TRBV11-2	TRBJ1-2	CASSLHLRDGYTF
TRBV28	.	CASSLRVKSEQYF
TRBV5-5	TRBJ1-4	CASSFARQGNEKLFF
TRBV11-3	TRBJ2-7	CASSLTGGKYEQYF
TRBV28	TRBJ2-1	CASTSILSYNEQFF
TRBV7-9	TRBJ2-1	CASSLALGGPHEQFF
TRBV5-1	TRBJ2-1	CASSPDIFPSSEQFF
TRBV6-1	TRBJ1-1	CASRLIESIDTEAFF